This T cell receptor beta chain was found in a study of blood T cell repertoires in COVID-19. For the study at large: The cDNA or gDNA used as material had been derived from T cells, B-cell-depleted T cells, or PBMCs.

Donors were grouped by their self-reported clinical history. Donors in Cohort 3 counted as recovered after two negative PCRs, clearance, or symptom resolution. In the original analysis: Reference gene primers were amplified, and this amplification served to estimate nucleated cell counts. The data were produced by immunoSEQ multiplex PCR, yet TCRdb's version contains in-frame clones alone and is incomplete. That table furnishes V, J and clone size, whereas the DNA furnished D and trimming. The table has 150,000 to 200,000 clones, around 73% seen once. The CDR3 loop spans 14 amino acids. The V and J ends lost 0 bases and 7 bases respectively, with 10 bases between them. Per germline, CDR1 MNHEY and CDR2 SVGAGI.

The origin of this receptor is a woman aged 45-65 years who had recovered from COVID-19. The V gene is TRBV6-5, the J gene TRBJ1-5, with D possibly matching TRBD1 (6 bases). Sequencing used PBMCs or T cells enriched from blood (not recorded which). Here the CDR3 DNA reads TGTGCCAGCAGTTACTCATCAGGGGACCAGCCCCAGCATTTT. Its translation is CASSYSSGDQPQHF.